Each of the 7 T cell receptor beta chains below was sequenced from the same sample in a study of cytomegalovirus exposure and HLA in healthy donors. The PCR used 60 Vbeta and 13 Jbeta primers. Clones were sequenced by immunoSEQ multiplex PCR, and TCRdb holds only the in-frame ones, with some missing. The table records roughly 110,000 clones, approximately 80% of them present only once. The material sequenced was PBMCs. The origin of the receptors is a man between 60 and 75 years old in good health and CMV-seronegative.

This sequence joins TRBV2 and TRBJ1-3, with unresolved D. Germline loops: CDR1 SNHLY, CDR2 FYNNEI. The CDR3 loop spans 16 amino acids. The V end was cut by 2 bases, the J end by 0 bases, with 11 bases between. This chain's CDR3 is CASSEFGRSSGNTIYF. The DNA of the CDR3 is TGTGCCAGCAGTGAATTTGGCCGCAGCTCTGGAAACACCATATATTTT. The full variable domain, in which reference TRBV2 and TRBJ1-3 provide the parts outside the CDR3, is EPEVTQTPSHQVTQMGQEVILRCVPISNHLYFYWYRQILGQKVEFLVSFYNNEISEKSEIFDDQFSVERPDGSNFTLKIRSTKLEDSAMYFCASSEFGRSSGNTIYFGEGSWLTVV.

This rearrangement joins TRBV6-5 to TRBJ2-1, with a weak D call TRBD2 (6 bases). V lost 5 bases, J lost 9 bases, and 20 bases lay in between. The CDR3 runs 15 residues. Germline CDR1 MNHEY, CDR2 SVGAGI. In nucleotides, the CDR3 is TGTGCCAGCAGTGGGACCGGGACTCCCACCGGTGAGCAGTTCTTC. Amino acid sequence: CASSGTGTPTGEQFF.

Written as DNA, the CDR3 is TGTGCCAGCAGAACGACAGGATCTAATGAAAAACTGTTTTTT. Translating it yields CASRTTGSNEKLFF. This sequence joins TRBV6-5 and TRBJ1-4, with D tentatively TRBD1 (6 bases). The CDR3 loop spans 14 amino acids. The V end lost 6 bases, the J end lost 3 bases, and 11 bases lay between the germline ends. In germline, CDR1 is MNHEY, CDR2 SVGAGI.

The chain has TRBV6-5 and TRBJ1-4; the match to TRBD1 covers 8 bases. CDR3 length: 16 residues. Germline V gene data show CDR1 as MNHEY and CDR2 as SVGAGI. With 3 bases clipped from V and 8 bases from J, the junction kept 11 bases outside the gene matches. The CDR3 loop reads CASSYLGQGRKEKLFF. CDR3 nucleotide sequence: TGTGCCAGCAGTTATCTTGGACAGGGCAGAAAGGAAAAACTGTTTTTT.

Here the CDR3 reads CASSQVVRVRVTEAFF. For the CDR3, the DNA is TGTGCCAGCAGCCAAGTGGTGAGGGTCCGGGTCACTGAAGCTTTCTTT. J is TRBJ1-1 and V is TRBV14; D not resolved. V was trimmed by 1 base and J by 4 bases, leaving 16 bases between them. Germline V gene data show CDR1 as SGHDN and CDR2 as FVKESK. The CDR3 covers 16 residues. Combining the CDR3 with reference TRBV14 and TRBJ1-1 gives the whole variable domain EAGVTQFPSHSVIEKGQTVTLRCDPISGHDNLYWYRRVMGKEIKFLLHFVKESKQDESGMPNNRFLAERTGGTYSTLKVQPAELEDSGVYFCASSQVVRVRVTEAFFGQGTRLTVV.

This clone was seen more than once but under ten times. The rearrangement joins TRBV7-9 to TRBJ1-2; 7 bases agree with TRBD1. The V gene's germline CDR1 is SEHNR and CDR2 FQNEAQ (reference sequence). The CDR3 spans 13 residues. V lost 5 bases, J lost 8 bases, and 8 bases stayed unmatched. CDR3 region: CASSPTGFGGYTF. DNA for the CDR3: TGTGCCAGCAGCCCGACAGGGTTCGGAGGCTACACCTTC.

This chain connects TRBV6-1 to TRBJ1-5; the match to TRBD1 covers 11 bases. The CDR3 sequence is 15 residues long. Trimming at V came to 4 bases and at J to 3 bases, leaving 2 bases not matched to a gene. Germline CDR1 reads MNHNS; CDR2 reads SASEGT. The CDR3, as DNA: TGTGCCAGCAGTGGGACAGGGGGCATCAATCAGCCCCAGCATTTT. Encoded protein: CASSGTGGINQPQHF.